These 12 T cell receptor beta chains were all obtained from the same sample, sequenced in a study of shared clonotypes between healthy human individuals. Libraries were prepared by immunoSEQ multiplex PCR; TCRdb keeps only in-frame clonotypes and omits some of them. The table records hundreds of thousands of clones, less than 80% of them present only once. Material: memory CD4+ T cells sorted from blood. Subset in this sample: CD45RA-negative fraction. Receptors originate from a woman aged 25 to 45 in good health.

A single count supports this clone. This chain connects TRBV6-6 to TRBJ1-1, with D maybe TRBD1 (5 bases). V was shortened by 8 bases and J by 7 bases, with 14 bases between the two germline ends. Germline CDR1 is MNHNY and CDR2 is SVGAGI (reference sequence). This CDR3 is 12 amino acids long. CDR3 DNA sequence: TGTGCCAGCTCCAAGGGTCAGGGTGAAGCTTTCTTT. Its protein product is CASSKGQGEAFF.

The V call is TRBV5-1, the J call TRBJ2-3; D unresolved. This CDR3 has 14 amino acids. V was cut by 4 bases and J by 0 bases, with 9 bases left in between. Germline V CDR1 and CDR2: SGHRS, YFSETQ. The CDR3 DNA sequence: TGCGCCAGCAGCCCTGCGGACAGCACAGATACGCAGTATTTT. It encodes CASSPADSTDTQYF.

The chain carries TRBV2 and TRBJ2-2, with a weak D call TRBD1 (6 bases). The germline V gene has CDR1 SNHLY and CDR2 FYNNEI. There are 16 residues in the CDR3. V was trimmed by 5 bases and J by 1 base, leaving 14 bases between them. The CDR3 DNA follows: TGTGCCAGCAGTAATGAGGGGGTTGGGAACACCGGGGAGCTGTTTTTT. Protein sequence: CASSNEGVGNTGELFF.

V is TRBV6-5 and J is TRBJ1-4; D is perhaps TRBD1 (6 bases). Germline CDR1 reads MNHEY; CDR2 reads SVGAGI. The V and J ends lost 6 bases and 3 bases respectively, with 14 bases between them. The CDR3 contains 15 residues. CDR3 sequence: CASRLSGAANEKLFF. In DNA form, the CDR3 reads TGTGCCAGCAGGCTTTCAGGGGCGGCTAATGAAAAACTGTTTTTT.

The chain's CDR3 is CASSIGQAYNQPQHF. Here the CDR3 DNA reads TGTGCCAGTAGTATAGGGCAGGCGTACAATCAGCCCCAGCATTTT. The chain uses TRBV19 and TRBJ1-5; no clear D gene. The CDR3 sequence is 15 residues long. Trimming removed 1 base at V and 3 bases at J, with 10 bases between. Per germline, CDR1 LNHDA and CDR2 SQIVND (reference sequence). The whole variable domain, remainder taken from reference TRBV19 and TRBJ1-5, is DGGITQSPKYLFRKEGQNVTLSCEQNLNHDAMYWYRQDPGQGLRLIYYSQIVNDFQKGDIAEGYSVSREKKESFPLTVTSAQKNPTAFYLCASSIGQAYNQPQHFGDGTRLSIL.

Comment on this clone: Different DNA sequences within this sample yield the same CDR3. This chain links TRBV7-2 with TRBJ2-1; D remains unclear. V lost 5 bases to trimming and J lost 3 bases, with 11 bases between them. Germline-derived CDR1 and CDR2 are SGHTA and FQGNSA. The CDR3 has 14 residues. The CDR3 nucleotides are TGTGCCAGCAGCCTTGGAAGCATCTACAATGAGCAGTTCTTC. The encoded protein is CASSLGSIYNEQFF.

The CDR3: CASSYRDAEQYF. For the CDR3, the DNA is TGCGCCAGCAGCTACCGGGACGCAGAGCAGTACTTC. The rearrangement uses TRBV5-1 and TRBJ2-7; D possibly matches TRBD1 or TRBD2 (5 bases each). This CDR3 spans 12 amino acids. The V end lost 3 bases, the J end lost 7 bases, and 11 bases lay between the germline ends. Germline CDR1 and CDR2: SGHRS and YFSETQ. Full variable domain (remainder filled in from reference TRBV5-1 and TRBJ2-7): KAGVTQTPRYLIKTRGQQVTLSCSPISGHRSVSWYQQTPGQGLQFLFEYFSETQRNKGNFPGRFSGRQFSNSRSEMNVSTLELGDSALYLCASSYRDAEQYFGPGTRLTVT.

This clone appeared once. CDR3 DNA sequence: TGTGCCAGCAGGCGGACAGGGGTGGCTAATGAAAAACTGTTTTTT. Residues: CASRRTGVANEKLFF. J is TRBJ1-4 and V is TRBV27, with 9 bases lining up with TRBD1. This CDR3 region has 15 residues. Trimming at V came to 6 bases and at J to 3 bases, leaving 5 bases not matched to a gene. Germline CDR1 MNHEY, CDR2 SMNVEV (reference sequence).

In its sample, this clone was seen many times. The gene calls are TRBV14 and TRBJ2-1; D is uncertain. This CDR3 comprises 18 residues. CDR1 is SGHDN and CDR2 is FVKESK in the germline V gene. V dropped 0 bases and J dropped 5 bases, with 20 bases sitting between them. CDR3 in amino acids: CASSQDIGNSWGNNEQFF. CDR3 sequence (DNA): TGTGCCAGCAGCCAAGATATTGGTAACAGCTGGGGTAACAATGAGCAGTTCTTC. Combining the CDR3 with reference TRBV14 and TRBJ2-1 gives the whole variable domain EAGVTQFPSHSVIEKGQTVTLRCDPISGHDNLYWYRRVMGKEIKFLLHFVKESKQDESGMPNNRFLAERTGGTYSTLKVQPAELEDSGVYFCASSQDIGNSWGNNEQFFGPGTRLTVL.

The sample holds many counts of this clone. This chain connects TRBV15 to TRBJ1-5; no clear D. Germline assignment: CDR1 LNHNV and CDR2 YYDKDF (reference sequence). Trimming shortened V by 8 bases and J by 1 base, and 15 bases separated the two germline ends. The CDR3 runs 15 residues. The CDR3 here is CATEAAGQSNQPQHF. In DNA form, the CDR3 reads TGTGCCACCGAGGCCGCGGGTCAGAGCAATCAGCCCCAGCATTTT.

The J gene is TRBJ2-1, the V gene TRBV5-1, with 9 positions matching TRBD1. Germline V gives CDR1 SGHRS, CDR2 YFSETQ. Trimming removed 3 bases from V and 9 bases from J; junction bases left unmatched: 10. The CDR3 has 15 amino acids. CDR3 in amino acids: CASSWLRQGETEQFF. In nucleotides, the CDR3 is TGCGCCAGCAGCTGGCTTCGACAGGGGGAAACTGAGCAGTTCTTC.

This clone was counted only a few times. The chain has TRBV29-1 and TRBJ2-1; D is possibly TRBD1 (6 bases). CDR3 size: 12 residues. CDR1 and CDR2 (germline): SQVTM, ANQGSEA. The ends were cut back, 6 bases at V and 4 bases at J, with 10 bases in the middle. CDR3 in DNA: TGCAGCGTCCAGGACAGTTACAATGAGCAGTTCTTC. It translates to CSVQDSYNEQFF.